This is a list of T cell receptor beta chains from one sample in a study of persistence of HIV-infected CD4 T cells. Their antigen targets remain unknown. The repertoire was sequenced with immunoSEQ multiplex PCR; TCRdb's copy has only in-frame clones and lacks some. The table has tens of thousands of clones, about nine tenths seen once. Sample: CD4+ T cells sorted from PBMCs after 18-hour stimulation, taken from a patient who received antiretroviral therapy. These receptors were obtained from an adult woman with HIV who was CMV-seropositive. CDR3s include the opening cysteine and the closing phenylalanine or tryptophan. The D gene is left open where the match is weak. A clone size is listed for some rows: how often the clone was seen (once, few, many), or a class if it is expanded.

-	TRBV7-9	TRBJ1-2	-	TGTGCCAGCAGCTTAGGAACAGGGAGGGTCTGGACCTTC	CASSLGTGRVWTF
-	TRBV9	TRBJ1-2	-	TGTGCCAGCAGCGTAGGGACTAACTATGGCTACACCTTC	CASSVGTNYGYTF
TRBD1	TRBV5-4	TRBJ2-1	-	TGTGCCAGCAGCCCGGACAGGGGGTCCTACAATGAGCAGTTCTTC	CASSPDRGSYNEQFF
-	TRBV5-1	TRBJ2-2	-	TGCGCCAGCAGCCGGGACGGCACCGGGGAGCTGTTTTTT	CASSRDGTGELFF
-	TRBV7-9	TRBJ1-1	-	TGTGCCAGCAGGCTCAATTCGGCGGAGAACACTGAAGCTTTCTTT	CASRLNSAENTEAFF
-	TRBV30	TRBJ1-2	-	TGTGCCTGGAGAGCGGGGCCCAAGGGGGGGCTTAACTATGGCTACACCTTC	CAWRAGPKGGLNYGYTF
-	TRBV6-1	TRBJ1-5	-	TGTGCCAGCAGTACAGCCCTTGGGGGCAATCAGCCCCAGCATTTT	CASSTALGGNQPQHF
TRBD1	TRBV30	TRBJ1-2	-	TGTGCCTGGAGTCACAGGGGGCGGAGGGGCTACACCTTC	CAWSHRGRRGYTF
-	TRBV30	TRBJ2-5	-	TGTGCCTGGAGTGGCCGGGGATTGCGAGAGACCCAGTACTTC	CAWSGRGLRETQYF
-	TRBV9	TRBJ2-5	once	TGTGCCAGCAGCGTAGGGGTTGGAGAGACCCAGTACTTC	CASSVGVGETQYF
TRBD1	TRBV7-3	TRBJ2-3	-	TGTGCCAGCAGCCGGGACAGGAGCACAGATACGCAGTATTTT	CASSRDRSTDTQYF
TRBD2	TRBV5-4	TRBJ2-7	-	TGTGCCAGCAGACCCGGGACTAGCGGGGGGACCTACGAGCAGTACTTC	CASRPGTSGGTYEQYF
-	TRBV5-1	TRBJ1-1	-	TGCGCCAGCAGCTTGGATGGGGCTGAAGCTTTCTTT	CASSLDGAEAFF
TRBD1	TRBV25-1	TRBJ2-3	-	TGTGCCAGCAGTAAGGGACAGGGGGATGATACGCAGTATTTT	CASSKGQGDDTQYF
-	TRBV5-4	TRBJ2-1	-	TGTGCCAGCAGCTTATCTCAATCGTACAATGAGCAGTTCTTC	CASSLSQSYNEQFF
TRBD1	TRBV6-5	TRBJ1-5	-	TGTGCCAGCAGTCAAACCGGGACAGGGTATCAGCCCCAGCATTTT	CASSQTGTGYQPQHF
-	TRBV29-1	TRBJ1-2	-	TGCAGCGTCTCCGGGGGTAACTATGGCTACACCTTC	CSVSGGNYGYTF
-	TRBV12-2	TRBJ1-6	-	TGTGCAAGTCGCGTCCGGGACAGGGATTCACCCCTCCACTTT	CASRVRDRDSPLHF
-	TRBV12-5	TRBJ2-5	-	TGTGCTAGTGGTTCCGGCAGCCAAGAGACCCAGTACTTC	CASGSGSQETQYF
TRBD2	TRBV11-3	TRBJ2-1	-	TGTGCCAGCAGTCCGGGGGGGCGGGGCGGGGGGCGCTCCTACAATGAGCAGTTCTTC	CASSPGGRGGGRSYNEQFF
TRBD1	TRBV2	TRBJ2-7	-	TGTGCCAGCAGTACCCGACAGGGGGTGATCGACGAGCAGTACTTC	CASSTRQGVIDEQYF
TRBD2	TRBV27	TRBJ2-1	-	TGTGCCAGCAGTTTGGGAATAGCGGGGGGACTCCCCTACAATGAGCAGTTCTTC	CASSLGIAGGLPYNEQFF
TRBD1	TRBV13	TRBJ2-7	few	TGTGCCAGCAGCAAGGACTTTAGAAGGGGGCTGGGCGAGCAGTACTTC	CASSKDFRRGLGEQYF
TRBD1	TRBV4-1	TRBJ1-5	few	TGCGCCAGCAGCCAAGTAGCACAGGGACAGGGCTCACTCAATCAGCCCCAGCATTTT	CASSQVAQGQGSLNQPQHF
-	TRBV5-6	TRBJ1-6	-	TGTGCCAGCAGCCGAGGGACACCTCAACTCCACTTT	CASSRGTPQLHF
-	TRBV3-1/TRBV3-2	TRBJ1-1	few	TGTGCCAGCAGCCTTCGGGGGGCATGGGACACTGAAGCTTTCTTT	CASSLRGAWDTEAFF
-	TRBV30	TRBJ1-2	few	TGTGCCTGGACCCCAGGGCAGAGCTATGGCTACACCTTC	CAWTPGQSYGYTF
-	TRBV29-1	TRBJ1-1	-	TGCAGCGTTGCCCCACAGGCAGTGGGATCCACTGAAGCTTTCTTT	CSVAPQAVGSTEAFF
-	TRBV10-2	TRBJ1-1	-	TGCGCCAGCAGTGAACGGGATGAAGCTTTCTTT	CASSERDEAFF
TRBD1	TRBV5-1	TRBJ2-1	-	TGCGCCAGCAGCTCTAGGGGGACAGGGGCCTACAATGAGCAGTTCTTC	CASSSRGTGAYNEQFF
-	TRBV19	TRBJ2-7	once	TGTGCCAGTAGTATAGCCCAGGATCTTTCCCACGAGCAGTACTTC	CASSIAQDLSHEQYF
-	TRBV5-4	TRBJ1-1	-	TGTGCCAGCAGCCTTTCAGGGGTGAACACTGAAGCTTTCTTT	CASSLSGVNTEAFF
-	TRBV9	TRBJ2-1	-	TGTGCCAGCAGCGCAACAGGAAGCCACAATGAGCAGTTCTTC	CASSATGSHNEQFF
-	TRBV13	TRBJ1-6	few	TGTGCCAGCAGCCTTAGGGGGTGGGATTCACCCCTCCACTTT	CASSLRGWDSPLHF